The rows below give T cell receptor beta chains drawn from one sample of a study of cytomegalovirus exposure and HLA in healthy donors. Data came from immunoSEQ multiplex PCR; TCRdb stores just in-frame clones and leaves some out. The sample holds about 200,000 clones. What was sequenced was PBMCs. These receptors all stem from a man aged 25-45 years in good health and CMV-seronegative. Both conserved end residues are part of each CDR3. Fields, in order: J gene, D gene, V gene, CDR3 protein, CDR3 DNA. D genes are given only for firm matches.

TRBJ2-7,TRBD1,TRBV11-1,CASSVRPGQLAYEQYF,TGTGCCAGCAGCGTAAGACCGGGACAGTTGGCGTACGAGCAGTACTTC
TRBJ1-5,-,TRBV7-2,CASRQGWGQPQHF,TGTGCCAGCAGACAGGGCTGGGGGCAGCCCCAGCATTTT
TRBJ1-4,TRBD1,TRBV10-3,CAISDPVEEGAGEKLFF,TGTGCCATCAGTGACCCGGTAGAGGAGGGGGCCGGGGAAAAACTGTTTTTT
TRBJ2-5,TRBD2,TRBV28,CASSPYSGGLRETQYF,TGTGCCAGCAGTCCTTATAGCGGGGGGCTTCGAGAGACCCAGTACTTC
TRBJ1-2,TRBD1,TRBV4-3,CASSPRQGPPSNYGYTF,TGCGCCAGCAGCCCACGACAGGGTCCCCCATCTAACTATGGCTACACCTTC
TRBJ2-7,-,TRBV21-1,CASSKTRTYEQYF,TGTGCCAGCAGCAAAACGAGAACCTACGAGCAGTACTTC
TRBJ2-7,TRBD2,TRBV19,CASSIQLAVHEQYF,TGTGCCAGTAGTATCCAACTAGCGGTCCACGAGCAGTACTTC
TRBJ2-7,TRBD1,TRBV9,CASSAGTESYEQYF,TGTGCCAGCAGCGCCGGGACAGAAAGCTACGAGCAGTACTTC
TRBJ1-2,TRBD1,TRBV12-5,CASGQQTGYGYTF,TGTGCTAGTGGCCAACAGACAGGGTATGGCTACACCTTC
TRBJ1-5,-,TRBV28,CASISHGESFQPQHF,TGTGCCAGCATAAGTCACGGGGAGAGTTTTCAGCCCCAGCATTTT
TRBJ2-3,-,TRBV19,CASSIQRARPPLVDTQYF,TGTGCCAGTAGTATTCAGAGGGCCCGCCCCCCCTTAGTAGATACGCAGTATTTT
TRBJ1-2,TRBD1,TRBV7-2,CASSLATNPGQGQVTF,TGTGCCAGCAGCTTGGCTACCAACCCGGGACAGGGCCAGGTCACCTTC
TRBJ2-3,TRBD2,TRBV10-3,CAITGGSGISDTQYF,TGTGCCATCACGGGGGGTAGCGGGATTTCAGATACGCAGTATTTT
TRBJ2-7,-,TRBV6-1,CASSSRLGPYEQYF,TGTGCCAGCAGTTCCCGACTAGGGCCCTACGAGCAGTACTTC
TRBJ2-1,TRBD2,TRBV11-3,CASSLGTSGTNEQFF,TGTGCCAGCAGCTTAGGGACTAGCGGGACCAATGAGCAGTTCTTC